One and the same sample provided the 12 T cell receptor beta chains below, sequenced in a study of T cells in Graves' hyperthyroidism and ophthalmopathy. TCR beta CDR3 regions were amplified from RNA transcripts. The primer set for the first-round RT-PCR of the TCR CDR3 was HTBI. TCRdb re-derived calls from the multiplex PCR reads in MiXCR, one entry per CDR3 protein. The sample yields over 550,000 distinct CDR3 sequences, approximately 15% seen once. The sequencing sample was made of blood. Receptors were obtained from a woman aged 18 to 35 with Graves' hyperthyroidism.

This clonotype occurred many times. The J gene is TRBJ2-1, the V gene TRBV5-6, with D maybe TRBD2 (6 bases). Trimming stripped 4 bases from V and 0 bases from J, with 14 bases between. The germline CDR1 and CDR2 sequences are SGHDT and YYEEEE. This CDR3 is built from 16 residues. The DNA for the CDR3 is TGTGCCAGCAGCCGGGACTTGAGAAGCTCCTACAATGAGCAGTTCTTC. Protein sequence: CASSRDLRSSYNEQFF.

As to this clonotype: At one end the junction does not follow the germline gene, possibly because of a read error. The V gene is TRBV15, the J gene TRBJ2-7; D not certain. This CDR3 is 13 amino acids long. Looked up from germline, CDR1 is LNHNV and CDR2 is YYDKDF (reference sequence). The chain's CDR3 is CANSRALTVEQYF. CDR3 DNA: TGTGCCAACAGCAGAGCCCTCACAGTCGAGCAGTACTTC.

This clonotype was seen ten or more times. The chain combines TRBV20-1 with TRBJ2-1, with TRBD2 matching over 12 bases. This CDR3 comprises 18 residues. J lost 8 bases, V lost 3 bases, and 17 bases had no gene match. The germline CDR1 and CDR2 sequences are DFQATT and SNEGSKA (reference sequence). CDR3 loop: CSARGELAGGSRSDEQFF. CDR3 sequence (DNA): TGCAGTGCTAGGGGGGAGCTAGCGGGAGGGAGTAGGTCTGATGAGCAGTTCTTC.

Ten or more counts support this clonotype. The chain recombines TRBV20-1 with TRBJ1-6; D call uncertain. The CDR3 has 15 residues. V was clipped by 0 bases and J by 7 bases, with 13 bases between them. The V gene's germline CDR1 is DFQATT and CDR2 SNEGSKA (reference sequence). The CDR3 DNA reads as TGCAGTGCTAGAGATCTGGAGGGTCCCAATTCACCCCTCCACTTT. Translation: CSARDLEGPNSPLHF.

This chain joins TRBV29-1 and TRBJ2-1, with D perhaps assigned TRBD1 or TRBD2 (6 bases each). Deletions cut 8 bases from V and 5 bases from J, with 19 bases between. CDR3 length: 14 residues. CDR1 and CDR2 from the germline V gene are SQVTM and ANQGSEA. Here the CDR3 reads CSLVRGPAHNEQFF. The DNA of the CDR3 is TGCAGCTTAGTCCGGGGGCCCGCACACAATGAGCAGTTCTTC.

In its sample, this clonotype was seen many times. The J gene is TRBJ2-1, the V gene TRBV13; no firm D call. Germline V gene lookup returns CDR1 PRHDT and CDR2 FYEKMQ (reference sequence). Trimming stripped 5 bases from V and 5 bases from J, with 16 bases between. The CDR3 consists of 15 residues. In DNA, the CDR3 is TGTGCCAGCAGCGTGGACGGGCGGATGAACAATGAGCAGTTCTTC. It is translated as CASSVDGRMNNEQFF.

The chain couples TRBV2 to TRBJ2-6, with D unresolved. Trimming left V 5 bases short and J 0 bases short, with 14 bases between. CDR3 size: 17 residues. Germline V gene data show CDR1 as SNHLY and CDR2 as FYNNEI. The CDR3 sequence: CASSRLQLLSGANVLTF. DNA of the CDR3: TGTGCCAGCAGTCGATTACAGCTCCTCTCTGGGGCCAACGTCCTGACTTTC.

This clonotype was seen at least ten times. This chain connects TRBV7-2 to TRBJ1-1, with 8 bases identical to TRBD1. The CDR3 contains 13 residues. V shed 8 bases and J 11 bases; nucleotides not matched to a gene: 13. CDR1 SGHTA and CDR2 FQGNSA come from the germline V gene. The CDR3 loop reads CASGHATGGEAFF. CDR3 sequence (DNA): TGTGCCAGCGGACATGCAACAGGGGGGGAGGCTTTCTTT.

Ten or more counts support this clonotype. The chain is built from TRBV18 and TRBJ2-5; D is unclear. CDR1 is KGHSH and CDR2 is LQKENI in the germline V gene. The V end lost 2 bases, the J end lost 3 bases, and 10 bases lay between the germline ends. The CDR3 is 14 residues long. CDR3 protein: CASSPNRLEETQYF. CDR3 DNA: TGTGCCAGCTCACCAAATCGTCTCGAAGAGACCCAGTACTTC.

There are many counts of this clonotype. DNA of the CDR3: TGTGCCAGCAGTTACTCGATGGCTATCAATGAGCAGTTCTTC. The encoded protein is CASSYSMAINEQFF. This chain uses TRBV6-2 or TRBV6-3 with TRBJ2-1, with D hard to call. V shed 0 bases and J shed 6 bases, with 9 bases lying between them. Germline CDR1 is MNHEY and CDR2 is SVGEGT. The CDR3 is 14 amino acids.

This clonotype appeared a few times. This chain uses TRBV18 with TRBJ2-7, with 10 bases aligning to TRBD1. The germline gives CDR1 KGHSH, CDR2 LQKENI. CDR3 length equals 16 residues. Trimming cost V 2 bases and J 5 bases; bases outside gene matches: 9. For the CDR3, the DNA is TGTGCCAGCTCACCATCTCCGGGACAGGGGCCGGACGAGCAGTACTTC. Residues: CASSPSPGQGPDEQYF.

This clonotype was detected ten times or more. The chain couples TRBV5-1 to TRBJ1-2; the D gene is possibly TRBD1 (5 bases). V lost 0 bases and J 1 base, leaving 16 bases between the germline ends. The CDR3 contains 17 residues. Germline V lookup: CDR1 SGHRS, CDR2 YFSETQ. The CDR3 here is CASSLGGTPLRNYGYTF. The CDR3, as DNA: TGCGCCAGCAGCTTGGGGGGGACTCCTTTGCGTAACTATGGCTACACCTTC.